The 25 T cell receptor beta chains below come from one sample, sequenced in a study of Graves' ophthalmopathy and Graves' hyperthyroidism. The study amplified TCR beta CDR3 regions using RNA transcripts. First-round RT-PCR relied on HTBI primers, and a second-round multiplex PCR came next. TCRdb used MiXCR to reprocess the multiplex PCR reads, holding one entry per CDR3 protein. The sample includes under 800,000 distinct CDR3 sequences, about 20% seen only once; the top ten take more than 5.5%. Source material: peripheral blood. The source of these receptors is a woman aged 18-29 years with stable Graves' hyperthyroidism. Some clones in this sample may be carry-over from other donors' samples.

The genes are TRBV6-5 and TRBJ2-5, with 7 bases fitting TRBD2. This CDR3 has 15 residues. Germline lookup yields CDR1 MNHEY and CDR2 SVGAGI. With V trimmed by 2 bases and J by 4 bases, 7 bases remained unmatched. The CDR3: CASSYRGLRGETQYF. Here the CDR3 DNA reads TGTGCCAGCAGTTACAGGGGACTACGCGGAGAGACCCAGTACTTC.

This chain joins TRBV12-3 or TRBV12-4 and TRBJ2-7; D is unclear. The length of the CDR3 is 13 residues. V was shortened by 8 bases and J by 5 bases, with 16 bases between the two germline ends. The CDR3 loop reads CASSPDNENEQYF. The CDR3 nucleotides are TGTGCCAGCTCACCTGACAATGAAAACGAGCAGTACTTC.

The chain recombines TRBV6-5 with TRBJ2-7, with D possibly TRBD1 on 6 matching bases. Trimming stripped 0 bases from V and 7 bases from J, with 13 bases between. CDR1 MNHEY and CDR2 SVGAGI come from the germline V gene. The CDR3 has 14 amino acids. The chain's CDR3 is CASSYSTGIEEQYF. As DNA, the CDR3 is TGTGCCAGCAGTTACTCCACAGGGATAGAAGAGCAGTACTTC.

The sample holds a few counts of this clonotype. The chain employs TRBV3-1 and TRBJ1-1; 7 bases map to TRBD1. The V segment lost 4 bases and the J segment 11 bases; nucleotides outside the gene matches: 13. The CDR3 consists of 14 residues. The germline gives CDR1 LGHDT, CDR2 YNNKEL (reference sequence). The CDR3 is CASSPYDRDEDAFF. As DNA, the CDR3 is TGTGCCAGCAGCCCGTACGACAGGGACGAGGATGCTTTCTTT.

This clonotype showed up just a few times. The rearrangement links TRBV6-1 to TRBJ2-5, with D uncertain. CDR3 length: 13 residues. The ends were cut back, 7 bases at V and 2 bases at J, with 11 bases in the middle. Germline values: CDR1 MNHNS, CDR2 SASEGT. The CDR3 region is CASTGRQQETQYF. The CDR3 region has the DNA TGTGCCAGCACGGGCCGGCAGCAAGAGACCCAGTACTTC.

The sample holds a few counts of this clonotype. The chain joins TRBV20-1 to TRBJ1-3; possibly TRBD1 for D (6 bases). Germline CDR1 reads DFQATT; CDR2 reads SNEGSKA (reference sequence). The CDR3 totals 16 residues. V lost 5 bases, J lost 0 bases, and 17 bases lay in between. CDR3 protein: CSAADIQGNSGNTIYF. The CDR3 nucleotides are TGCAGTGCTGCCGACATACAGGGCAACTCTGGAAACACCATATATTTT.

This clonotype was counted many times. The chain recombines TRBV5-5 with TRBJ1-1; D possibly corresponds to TRBD1 (5 bases). The CDR3 loop spans 14 amino acids. Trimming took off 2 bases at V and 0 bases at J, with 8 bases between the two ends. CDR1 and CDR2 from the germline V gene are SGHKS and YYEKEE (reference sequence). Written as DNA, the CDR3 is TGTGCCAGCAGCTTTCCAGGGATGAACACTGAAGCTTTCTTT. Residues: CASSFPGMNTEAFF.

This clonotype was recorded a few times. This chain uses TRBV7-3 with TRBJ2-7; D is possibly TRBD1 (7 bases). Germline values: CDR1 SGHTA, CDR2 FQGTGA. The CDR3 is 14 amino acids. The V gene lost 5 bases and the J gene lost 5 bases, with 16 bases spanning the gap. CDR3 sequence (DNA): TGTGCCAGCAGCCTAGCGACAGGGAGGAACGAGCAGTACTTC. Its translation is CASSLATGRNEQYF.

There are a few counts of this clonotype. J is TRBJ2-3 and V is TRBV25-1; 7 bases are shared with TRBD1. Germline CDR1 and CDR2: MGHDK and SYGVNS. The trim removed 2 bases at V and 2 bases at J, leaving 13 bases unmatched. The CDR3 is made up of 18 amino acids. The CDR3 spells CASSETTTGPSVTDTQYF. CDR3 DNA: TGTGCCAGCAGTGAAACAACGACAGGGCCGTCCGTCACAGATACGCAGTATTTT. Full variable domain (rest looked up from reference TRBV25-1 and TRBJ2-3): EADIYQTPRYLVIGTGKKITLECSQTMGHDKMYWYQQDPGMELHLIHYSYGVNSTEKGDLSSESTVSRIRTEHFPLTLESARPSHTSQYLCASSETTTGPSVTDTQYFGPGTRLTVL.

This clonotype was seen more than once but under ten times. CDR3 protein: CASSLGLTGSEQYF. The CDR3 coding sequence is TGTGCCAGCAGTTTAGGTCTGACAGGGTCCGAGCAGTACTTC. V gene TRBV12-3 or TRBV12-4 combines with J gene TRBJ2-7, with 7 nucleotides matching TRBD1. J lost 6 bases, V lost 1 base, and 6 bases had no gene match. CDR3 length: 14 amino acids.

This clonotype was seen ten or more times. V usage is TRBV7-6 and J usage is TRBJ1-2; D not resolved. Trimming shortened V by 5 bases and J by 5 bases, and 18 bases separated the two germline ends. CDR1 and CDR2 (germline): SGHVS, FNYEAQ. CDR3 length equals 15 residues. The CDR3 protein is CASSVQRGLGYGYTF. CDR3 bases: TGTGCCAGCAGCGTACAGCGGGGATTGGGGTATGGCTACACCTTC.

In its sample, this clonotype was seen many times. The genes are TRBV6-1 and TRBJ1-1; D ambiguous. The CDR3 has 13 residues. Germline CDR1 reads MNHNS; CDR2 reads SASEGT. Trimming took 1 base from V and 3 from J, leaving 6 bases between them. This chain's CDR3 is CASSEVGYTEAFF. CDR3 bases: TGTGCCAGCAGTGAAGTGGGCTACACTGAAGCTTTCTTT.

In its sample, this clonotype was seen a few times. The chain has TRBV6-4 and TRBJ2-5; 8 positions match TRBD1. This CDR3 has 13 amino acids. V lost 3 bases and J lost 12; bases outside the gene matches: 9. Germline values: CDR1 MRHNA, CDR2 SNTAGT. In DNA, the CDR3 is TGTGCCAGCAGTGAAGGGACAGGCGCCTCTGAGTACTTC. It specifies CASSEGTGASEYF.

This clonotype was seen only a few times. This chain links TRBV5-1 with TRBJ1-1, with a weak D call TRBD1 (6 bases). This CDR3 is 17 amino acids long. The germline V gene has CDR1 SGHRS and CDR2 YFSETQ. V lost 3 bases to trimming and J lost 8 bases, with 26 bases between them. DNA for the CDR3: TGCGCCAGCAGCTATGGCCCGCGAGGCAGGGGCGTCCTGGAAGCTTTCTTT. As protein: CASSYGPRGRGVLEAFF. Combining the CDR3 with reference TRBV5-1 and TRBJ1-1 gives the whole variable domain KAGVTQTPRYLIKTRGQQVTLSCSPISGHRSVSWYQQTPGQGLQFLFEYFSETQRNKGNFPGRFSGRQFSNSRSEMNVSTLELGDSALYLCASSYGPRGRGVLEAFFGQGTRLTVV.

Ten or more counts support this clonotype. The chain has TRBV4-1 and TRBJ2-7; 9 bases match TRBD1. V shed 4 bases, J shed 4 bases, and the junction held 8 bases outside the gene matches. CDR3 length equals 15 residues. Germline CDR1 reads MGHRA; CDR2 reads YSYEKL. DNA of the CDR3: TGCGCCAGCAGCCCACACGGGACAGGGATGTACGAGCAGTACTTC. It specifies CASSPHGTGMYEQYF.

This clonotype was found many times. The rearrangement joins TRBV14 to TRBJ2-7; D is unclear. The germline V gene has CDR1 SGHDN and CDR2 FVKESK. CDR3 length: 12 residues. Trimming pared 3 bases from V and 3 bases from J, leaving 6 bases between. The CDR3 DNA follows: TGTGCCAGCAGCCAGTTCAGCTACGAGCAGTACTTC. Its translation is CASSQFSYEQYF. The variable domain in full, with the rest retrieved from reference TRBV14 and TRBJ2-7, is EAGVTQFPSHSVIEKGQTVTLRCDPISGHDNLYWYRRVMGKEIKFLLHFVKESKQDESGMPNNRFLAERTGGTYSTLKVQPAELEDSGVYFCASSQFSYEQYFGPGTRLTVT.

V and J are TRBV6-5 and TRBJ2-2; TRBD2 agrees at 12 bases. J lost 4 bases, V lost 1 base, and 4 bases had no gene match. Germline V CDR1 and CDR2: MNHEY, SVGAGI. The CDR3 has 17 amino acids. CDR3 in amino acids: CASSYLPSGGVTGELFF. Here the CDR3 DNA reads TGTGCCAGCAGTTACTTGCCTAGCGGGGGGGTCACCGGGGAGCTGTTTTTT.

This clonotype was counted many times. The chain has TRBV6-5 and TRBJ2-7; 8 bases are shared with TRBD1. This CDR3 spans 13 amino acids. Germline CDR1 MNHEY, CDR2 SVGAGI. The V and J ends lost 6 bases and 4 bases, in that order; junction bases with no gene match: 5. The CDR3 sequence is CASRGTGRYEQYF. The CDR3, as DNA: TGTGCCAGCAGGGGGACAGGTCGTTACGAGCAGTACTTC.

This clonotype was picked up many times. The chain recombines TRBV6-1 with TRBJ1-2; tentative D call: TRBD1 (5 bases). CDR3 length: 13 amino acids. Germline values: CDR1 MNHNS, CDR2 SASEGT. With 4 bases removed from V and 5 bases from J, the gap between germline ends came to 11 bases. CDR3 nucleotide sequence: TGTGCCAGCAGTGGGTTTGGGGCTTATGGCTACACCTTC. Translating it yields CASSGFGAYGYTF.

This clonotype occurred a few times. V gene TRBV20-1 combines with J gene TRBJ2-7, with 12 bases identical to TRBD2. V trimming: 6 bases; J trimming: 5 bases; junction bases outside the gene matches: 5. This CDR3 comprises 13 residues. Per the germline V gene, CDR1 is DFQATT and CDR2 is SNEGSKA (reference sequence). Here the CDR3 reads CSAASGGVHEQYF. Written as DNA, the CDR3 is TGCAGTGCGGCTAGCGGGGGGGTCCACGAGCAGTACTTC.

This clonotype was recorded at least ten times. The chain couples TRBV12-5 to TRBJ1-6, with D unclear. Deletions cut 1 base from V and 10 bases from J, with 8 bases between. This CDR3 comprises 13 residues. Germline CDR1 is LGHNT and CDR2 is FRNRAP. CDR3 sequence reads: CASGLDEWSPLHF. CDR3 DNA sequence: TGTGCTAGTGGTTTGGATGAGTGGTCACCCCTCCACTTT.

This chain joins TRBV4-2 and TRBJ2-7; the D gene is possibly TRBD2 (6 bases). V was shortened by 4 bases and J by 6 bases, with 10 bases between the two germline ends. Germline CDR1 reads LGHNA; CDR2 reads YNFKEQ. The CDR3 spans 12 residues. The CDR3 loop reads CASSLTSTEQYF. The DNA of the CDR3 is TGTGCCAGCAGCCTGACTAGTACCGAGCAGTACTTC.

This clonotype appeared many times. This CDR3 reads CADDETGNTGELFF. The CDR3 nucleotides are TGTGCCGACGACGAGACAGGGAACACCGGGGAGCTGTTTTTT. The genes are TRBV12-3 or TRBV12-4 and TRBJ2-2; perhaps TRBD1 as D (6 bases). Trimming pared 11 bases from V and 1 base from J, leaving 14 bases between. The CDR3 has 14 residues.

The rearrangement links TRBV9 to TRBJ1-2; maybe TRBD1 (5 bases). Trimming removed 0 bases from V and 4 bases from J, with 22 bases in between. CDR1 SGDLS and CDR2 YYNGEE come from the germline V gene. CDR3 length: 18 amino acids. CDR3 region: CASSVGDIQPDRGYGYTF. The CDR3 nucleotides read TGTGCCAGCAGCGTAGGGGATATACAACCGGATAGGGGCTATGGCTACACCTTC.

This clonotype was seen only a few times. Being one base from a much bigger clone, this may be a read error. In nucleotides, the CDR3 is TGTGCCAGCAGTCTTACAGGGGACGAAAGTTACGAGCAGTACTTC. Translating gives CASSLTGDESYEQYF. The chain combines TRBV6-1 with TRBJ2-7, with TRBD1 identical over 7 bases. There are 15 residues in the CDR3. V lost 5 bases, J lost 4 bases, and 11 bases stayed unmatched. CDR1 is MNHNS, CDR2 SASEGT, per germline.